The next 20 T cell receptor beta chains were all read from a single sample in a study of OX40 agonist ivuxolimab in advanced cancers. Profiled with immunoSEQ multiplex PCR; TCRdb holds only in-frame clones, not every one. This sample carries 55,000 to 75,000 clones, about 84% of them seen once, and the ten largest clones take around 9.9%. The sample was CD4+ or CD8+ T cells sorted from blood, taken in a trial of the OX40 agonist ivuxolimab. These receptors were obtained from an adult with an advanced solid tumor such as melanoma, head and neck, liver or kidney cancer.

This sequence joins TRBV11-2 and TRBJ2-1; perhaps D is TRBD1 or TRBD2 (5 bases each). The V end was cut by 0 bases, the J end by 13 bases, with 13 bases between. The CDR3 consists of 13 residues. Germline V gene data show CDR1 as SGHAT and CDR2 as FQNNGV. As DNA, the CDR3 is TGTGCCAGCAGCTTAGATACAGCATGGGACCAGTTCTTC. Translating gives CASSLDTAWDQFF.

The chain recombines TRBV19 with TRBJ1-1; perhaps TRBD1 as D (5 bases). The CDR3 contains 15 residues. CDR1 is LNHDA, CDR2 SQIVND, per germline (reference sequence). V dropped 5 bases and J dropped 1 base, with 14 bases sitting between them. This CDR3 is CASSRTRQSNTEAFF. For the CDR3, the DNA is TGTGCCAGTAGTCGGACAAGGCAGTCGAACACTGAAGCTTTCTTT.

V is TRBV5-1 and J is TRBJ1-3; D is unclear. The CDR3 sequence is 15 residues long. Trimming stripped 0 bases from V and 0 bases from J, with 7 bases between. Germline V gene data show CDR1 as SGHRS and CDR2 as YFSETQ. CDR3 sequence reads: CASSLVGYSGNTIYF. Here the CDR3 DNA reads TGCGCCAGCAGCTTGGTCGGATACTCTGGAAACACCATATATTTT.

CDR3 bases: TGTGCCACCATAGCGGGGGCCTCCTACAATGAGCAGTTCTTC. Protein product: CATIAGASYNEQFF. The chain uses TRBV10-3 and TRBJ2-1, with 9 nucleotides matching TRBD2. Germline V lookup: CDR1 ENHRY, CDR2 SYGVKD. With 10 bases clipped from V and 0 bases from J, the junction kept 4 bases outside the gene matches. The CDR3 has 14 residues.

The chain recombines TRBV6-6 with TRBJ1-5; D unclear. V lost 5 bases and J lost 8, with 10 bases in between. CDR1 is MNHNY and CDR2 is SVGAGI in the germline V gene (reference sequence). The CDR3 consists of 12 residues. The DNA of the CDR3 is TGTGCCAGCAGTCACCCGGGCGAGCCCCAGCATTTT. This gives the protein CASSHPGEPQHF.

This clone showed up just a few times. This chain links TRBV5-5 with TRBJ1-2, with 7 bases lining up with TRBD1. J gave up 5 bases and V 4 bases, and 5 bases lay outside the gene matches. The germline gives CDR1 SGHKS, CDR2 YYEKEE (reference sequence). The CDR3 is 13 amino acids. CDR3: CASSPGQTYGYTF. The CDR3 nucleotides read TGTGCCAGCAGCCCGGGACAGACGTATGGCTACACCTTC.

For this clone: The sample contains more than one DNA sequence encoding this CDR3. CDR3 region: CASSLGLAGSQETQYF. The CDR3 DNA is TGTGCCAGCAGCTTGGGGCTAGCGGGGTCTCAAGAGACCCAGTACTTC. The chain combines TRBV5-4 with TRBJ2-5, with TRBD2 matching over 9 bases. With V trimmed by 0 bases and J by 2 bases, 5 bases remained unmatched. The CDR3 has 16 amino acids. The V gene's germline CDR1 is SGHNT and CDR2 YYREEE (reference sequence).

The chain uses TRBV2 and TRBJ2-7; D uncertain. The CDR3 is 13 residues long. Trimming pared 3 bases from V and 1 base from J, leaving 7 bases between. Looked up from germline, CDR1 is SNHLY and CDR2 is FYNNEI. CDR3 residues: CASSEGGSYEQYV. CDR3 bases: TGTGCCAGCAGTGAGGGCGGTTCCTACGAGCAGTACGTC.

This clone turned up a few times. The chain has TRBV29-1 and TRBJ1-1; TRBD1 is a possible D gene (5 bases). CDR1 and CDR2 (germline): SQVTM, ANQGSEA. This CDR3 comprises 12 residues. V lost 3 bases and J lost 4, with 9 bases in between. This chain's CDR3 is CSVDQGGTEAFF. The CDR3 DNA reads TGCAGCGTTGACCAGGGCGGCACTGAAGCTTTCTTT.

The chain links TRBV5-1 to TRBJ1-6; D perhaps matches TRBD1 (6 bases). V dropped 4 bases and J dropped 8 bases, with 22 bases sitting between them. CDR3 length equals 17 residues. From germline, CDR1 is SGHRS and CDR2 YFSETQ. Written as DNA, the CDR3 is TGCGCCAGCAGCAGGGGGGCAGACAACACTTATGATTCACCCCTCCACTTT. This encodes CASSRGADNTYDSPLHF.

The V call is TRBV7-2, the J call TRBJ2-5; 9 nucleotides line up with TRBD1. Germline CDR1 is SGHTA and CDR2 is FQGNSA. V lost 5 bases to trimming and J lost 5 bases; unmatched junction nucleotides: 9. This CDR3 region has 15 residues. The CDR3 protein is CASSRQQGAGETQYF. CDR3 nucleotide sequence: TGTGCCAGCAGCCGACAACAGGGGGCGGGGGAGACCCAGTACTTC.

The V call is TRBV5-1, the J call TRBJ2-2, with D possibly being TRBD2 (5 bases). V was cut by 6 bases and J by 1 base, with 13 bases left in between. CDR1 SGHRS and CDR2 YFSETQ come from the germline V gene. The CDR3 runs 15 residues. CDR3 region: CASKIEGLNTGELFF. The CDR3 bases are TGCGCCAGCAAAATCGAGGGCCTGAACACCGGGGAGCTGTTTTTT.

In DNA, the CDR3 is TGTGCCAGCAGTGCAATCAGACAGGATCGGGACACTGAAGCTTTCTTT. It encodes CASSAIRQDRDTEAFF. This rearrangement joins TRBV6-1 to TRBJ1-1, with D tentatively TRBD1 (6 bases). The CDR3 extends over 16 amino acids. Trimming left V 4 bases short and J 3 bases short, with 18 bases between. Germline CDR1 reads MNHNS; CDR2 reads SASEGT.

The rearrangement joins TRBV6-1 to TRBJ2-7; 7 bases are a match to TRBD1. This CDR3 has 11 amino acids. Per the germline V gene, CDR1 is MNHNS and CDR2 is SASEGT. The V and J ends lost 7 bases and 4 bases, in that order; junction bases with no gene match: 1. CDR3 in amino acids: CASKTGYEQYF. Here the CDR3 DNA reads TGTGCCAGCAAGACAGGGTACGAGCAGTACTTC.

This clone came up once. The chain carries TRBV27 and TRBJ1-6, with D unclear. CDR1 MNHEY and CDR2 SMNVEV come from the germline V gene (reference sequence). V lost 2 bases and J 1 base, leaving 12 bases between the germline ends. CDR3 size: 17 residues. The CDR3 nucleotides read TGTGCCAGCAGTTTAGGCACTCTGGCGTCCTATAATTCACCCCTCCACTTT. This gives the protein CASSLGTLASYNSPLHF.

This clone turned up a few times. This rearrangement joins TRBV9 to TRBJ2-3; no reliable D call. The CDR3 sequence is 14 residues long. Trimming left V 1 base short and J 0 bases short, with 6 bases between. Germline lookup yields CDR1 SGDLS and CDR2 YYNGEE. DNA for the CDR3: TGTGCCAGCAGCGTATATGCTAGCACAGATACGCAGTATTTT. Amino acids: CASSVYASTDTQYF.

This chain connects TRBV29-1 to TRBJ2-6, with TRBD1 identical over 11 bases. The J segment lost 0 bases and the V segment lost 4 bases, leaving 2 bases of the junction unmatched. CDR3 size: 16 residues. In germline, CDR1 is SQVTM, CDR2 ANQGSEA. This CDR3 reads CSVGGTGGSGANVLTF. The CDR3 DNA sequence: TGCAGCGTTGGAGGGACAGGGGGCTCTGGGGCCAACGTCCTGACTTTC.

V and J are TRBV7-2 and TRBJ1-2; D remains unclear. Trimming stripped 0 bases from V and 2 bases from J, with 7 bases between. The CDR3 consists of 14 residues. Per germline, CDR1 SGHTA and CDR2 FQGNSA. This chain's CDR3 is CASSLASLNYGYTF. As DNA, the CDR3 is TGTGCCAGCAGCTTAGCATCGCTAAACTATGGCTACACCTTC.

The sample holds one count of this clone. This chain links TRBV5-1 with TRBJ2-2; 8 bases fit TRBD1. Germline assignment: CDR1 SGHRS and CDR2 YFSETQ. Germline trimming cut 0 bases from V and 1 base from J; bases unmatched to any gene: 5. This CDR3 has 17 residues. The CDR3 nucleotides are TGCGCCAGCAGCTTGGCCGACAGGGGCCTGAACACCGGGGAGCTGTTTTTT. Translated: CASSLADRGLNTGELFF.

The CDR3 region has the DNA TGTGCCAGCAGCGTCTTAGGGGGCACTGAAGCTTTCTTT. Protein: CASSVLGGTEAFF. The rearrangement uses TRBV9 and TRBJ1-1, with D possibly being TRBD1 (6 bases). Germline CDR1 is SGDLS and CDR2 is YYNGEE. Trimming took off 2 bases at V and 4 bases at J, with 9 bases between the two ends. This CDR3 has 13 amino acids.